The subject of this entry is one TCR beta chain. Its antigen remains unknown. CDR1 is SGHDT and CDR2 is YYEEEE in the germline V gene. The CDR3 consists of 11 residues. This specimen comes from a study of CXCR3-negative and CXCR3-positive naive CD8 T cells. Points from the study as a whole: Similar TRBV-TRBJ usage characterized naive CXCR3-negative and CXCR3-positive cells; memory cells differed. TRB CDR3 properties were used to infer TCR strength, and surface CD5 was comparable between naive subsets.

TRB cDNA was prepared as libraries by UMI-labeled 5' RACE. Using the 5' RACE reads, TCRdb records one entry per CDR3 protein without DNA. The data include about 43,000 distinct CDR3 sequences; the top ten clones carry around 10%. Sequences were obtained from memory CD8+ T cells from blood. The chain has TRBV5-6 and TRBJ2-1. The source of this sequence is a human donor in good health. Some clones in this sample may be carry-over from other donors' samples. The CDR3 sequence is CASSLSLEQFF.